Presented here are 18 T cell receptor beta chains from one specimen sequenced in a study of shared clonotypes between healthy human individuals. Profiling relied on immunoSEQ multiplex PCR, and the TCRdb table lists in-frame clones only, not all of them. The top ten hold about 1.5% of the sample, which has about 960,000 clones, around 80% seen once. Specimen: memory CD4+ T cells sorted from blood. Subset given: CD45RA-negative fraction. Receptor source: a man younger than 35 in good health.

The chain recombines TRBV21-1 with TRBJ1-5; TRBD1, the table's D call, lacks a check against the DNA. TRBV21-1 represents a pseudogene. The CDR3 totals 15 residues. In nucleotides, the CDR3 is TGTGCCAGCAATCAGTGGGCGTTGAGCAATCAGCCCCAGCATTTT. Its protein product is CASNQWALSNQPQHF.

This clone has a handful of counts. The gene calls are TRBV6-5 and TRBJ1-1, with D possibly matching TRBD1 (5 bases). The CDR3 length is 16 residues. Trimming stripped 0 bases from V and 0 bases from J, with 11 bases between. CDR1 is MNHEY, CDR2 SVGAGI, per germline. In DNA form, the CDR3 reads TGTGCCAGCAGTTACTCGCAGGGCCCGATGAACACTGAAGCTTTCTTT. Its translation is CASSYSQGPMNTEAFF.

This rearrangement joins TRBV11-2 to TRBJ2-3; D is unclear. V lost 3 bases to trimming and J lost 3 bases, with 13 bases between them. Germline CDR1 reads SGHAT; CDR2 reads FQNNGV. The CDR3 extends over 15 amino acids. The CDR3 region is CASSFVASTTDTQYF. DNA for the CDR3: TGTGCCAGCAGCTTTGTAGCCTCGACGACAGATACGCAGTATTTT.

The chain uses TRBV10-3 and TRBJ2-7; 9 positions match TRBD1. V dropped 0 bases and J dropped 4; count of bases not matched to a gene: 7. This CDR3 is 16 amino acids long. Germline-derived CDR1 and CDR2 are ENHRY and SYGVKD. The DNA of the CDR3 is TGTGCCATCAGTGAGTCCCCAGGGACAGGGAGATACGAGCAGTACTTC. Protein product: CAISESPGTGRYEQYF.

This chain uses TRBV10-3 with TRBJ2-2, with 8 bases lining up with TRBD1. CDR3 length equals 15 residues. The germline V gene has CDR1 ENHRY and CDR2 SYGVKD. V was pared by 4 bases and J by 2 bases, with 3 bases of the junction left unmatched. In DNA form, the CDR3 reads TGTGCCATCAGTGTGGACAGGGCCAACACCGGGGAGCTGTTTTTT. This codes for CAISVDRANTGELFF.

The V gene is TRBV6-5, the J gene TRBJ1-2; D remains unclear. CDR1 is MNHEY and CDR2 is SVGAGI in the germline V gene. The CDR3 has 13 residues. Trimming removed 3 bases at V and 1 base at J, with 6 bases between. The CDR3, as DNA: TGTGCCAGCAGTTATTCAGATAACTATGGCTACACCTTC. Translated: CASSYSDNYGYTF.

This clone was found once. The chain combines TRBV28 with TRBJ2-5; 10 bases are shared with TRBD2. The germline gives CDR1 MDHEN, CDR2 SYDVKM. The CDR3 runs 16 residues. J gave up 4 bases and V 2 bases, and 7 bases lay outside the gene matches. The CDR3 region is CASSLRAGGLGETQYF. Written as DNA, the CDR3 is TGTGCCAGCAGTTTAAGAGCGGGGGGGCTCGGAGAGACCCAGTACTTC.

The CDR3 region is CASSQDSLGTGSTDTQYF. DNA of the CDR3: TGCGCCAGCAGCCAAGATTCCCTGGGAACAGGGAGCACAGATACGCAGTATTTT. V is TRBV4-1 and J is TRBJ2-3, with TRBD1 as a possible D gene (6 bases). Germline V gives CDR1 MGHRA, CDR2 YSYEKL. CDR3 length: 18 amino acids. The V and J ends lost 0 bases and 0 bases respectively, with 16 bases between them.

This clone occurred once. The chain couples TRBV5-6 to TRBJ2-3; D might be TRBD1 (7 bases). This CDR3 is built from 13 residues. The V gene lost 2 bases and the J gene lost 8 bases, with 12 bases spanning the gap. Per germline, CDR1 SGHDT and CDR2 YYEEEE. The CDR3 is CASSFSGGGTQYF. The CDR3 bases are TGTGCCAGCAGCTTTTCAGGGGGAGGTACGCAGTATTTT.

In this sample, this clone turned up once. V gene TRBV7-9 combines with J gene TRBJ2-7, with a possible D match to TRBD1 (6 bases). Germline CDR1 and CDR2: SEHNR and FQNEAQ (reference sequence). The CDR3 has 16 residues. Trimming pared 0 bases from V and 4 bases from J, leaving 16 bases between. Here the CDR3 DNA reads TGTGCCAGCAGCTTAGCGCAGGGCAGGGGCTCGTACGAGCAGTACTTC. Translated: CASSLAQGRGSYEQYF.

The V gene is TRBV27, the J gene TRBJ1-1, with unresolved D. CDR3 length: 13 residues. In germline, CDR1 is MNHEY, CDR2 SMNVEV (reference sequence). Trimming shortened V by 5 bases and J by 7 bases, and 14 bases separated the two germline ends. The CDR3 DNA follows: TGTGCCAGCAGTCCCAAACGGTTAGGTGAAGCTTTCTTT. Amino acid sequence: CASSPKRLGEAFF.

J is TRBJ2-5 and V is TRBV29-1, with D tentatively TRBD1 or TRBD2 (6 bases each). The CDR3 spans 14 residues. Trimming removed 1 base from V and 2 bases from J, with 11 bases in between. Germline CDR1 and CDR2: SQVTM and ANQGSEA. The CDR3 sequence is CSVEGGAHQETQYF. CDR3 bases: TGCAGCGTTGAAGGGGGGGCACATCAAGAGACCCAGTACTTC.

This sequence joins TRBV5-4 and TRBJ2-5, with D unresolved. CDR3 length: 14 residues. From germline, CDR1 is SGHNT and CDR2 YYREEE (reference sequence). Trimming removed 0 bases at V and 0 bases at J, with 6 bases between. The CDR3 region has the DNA TGTGCCAGCAGCTTGGATCAACACCAAGAGACCCAGTACTTC. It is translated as CASSLDQHQETQYF.

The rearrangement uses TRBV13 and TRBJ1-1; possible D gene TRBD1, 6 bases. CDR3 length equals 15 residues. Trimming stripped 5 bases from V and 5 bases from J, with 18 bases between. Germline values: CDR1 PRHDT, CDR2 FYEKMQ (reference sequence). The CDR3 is CASSPAGGRRTEAFF. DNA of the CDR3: TGTGCCAGCAGCCCCGCCGGGGGGCGTAGGACTGAAGCTTTCTTT. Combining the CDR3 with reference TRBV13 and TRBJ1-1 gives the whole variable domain AAGVIQSPRHLIKEKRETATLKCYPIPRHDTVYWYQQGPGQDPQFLISFYEKMQSDKGSIPDRFSAQQFSDYHSELNMSSLELGDSALYFCASSPAGGRRTEAFFGQGTRLTVV.

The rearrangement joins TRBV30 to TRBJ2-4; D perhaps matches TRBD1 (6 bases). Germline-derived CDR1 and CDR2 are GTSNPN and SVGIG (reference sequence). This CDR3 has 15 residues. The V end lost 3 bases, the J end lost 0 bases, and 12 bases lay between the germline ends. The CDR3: CAWSTGTLAKNIQYF. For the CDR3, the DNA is TGTGCCTGGAGCACCGGGACACTAGCCAAAAACATTCAGTACTTC. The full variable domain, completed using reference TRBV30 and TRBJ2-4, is SQTIHQWPATLVQPVGSPLSLECTVEGTSNPNLYWYRQAAGRGLQLLFYSVGIGQISSEVPQNLSASRPQDRQFILSSKKLLLSDSGFYLCAWSTGTLAKNIQYFGAGTRLSVL.

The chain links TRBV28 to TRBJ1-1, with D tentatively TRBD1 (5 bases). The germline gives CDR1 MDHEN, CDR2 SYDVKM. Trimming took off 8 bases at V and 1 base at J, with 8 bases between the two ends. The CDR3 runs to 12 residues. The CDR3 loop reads CASRQPNTEAFF. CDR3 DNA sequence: TGTGCCAGCCGACAGCCGAACACTGAAGCTTTCTTT.

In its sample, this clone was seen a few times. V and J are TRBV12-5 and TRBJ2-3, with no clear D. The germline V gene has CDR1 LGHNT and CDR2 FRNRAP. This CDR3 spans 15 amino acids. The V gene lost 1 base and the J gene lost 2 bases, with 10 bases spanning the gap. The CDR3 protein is CASGLGLHSTDTQYF. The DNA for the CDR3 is TGTGCTAGTGGTTTGGGACTCCATTCCACAGATACGCAGTATTTT. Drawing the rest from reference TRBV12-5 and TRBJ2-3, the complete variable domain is DARVTQTPRHKVTEMGQEVTMRCQPILGHNTVFWYRQTMMQGLELLAYFRNRAPLDDSGMPKDRFSAEMPDATLATLKIQPSEPRDSAVYFCASGLGLHSTDTQYFGPGTRLTVL.

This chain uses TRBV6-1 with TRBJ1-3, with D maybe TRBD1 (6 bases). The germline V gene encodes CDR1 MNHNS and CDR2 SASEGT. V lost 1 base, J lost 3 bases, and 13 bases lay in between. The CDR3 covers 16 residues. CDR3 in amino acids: CASSEGGGRGGNTIYF. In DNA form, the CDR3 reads TGTGCCAGCAGTGAAGGGGGTGGCAGGGGTGGAAACACCATATATTTT.